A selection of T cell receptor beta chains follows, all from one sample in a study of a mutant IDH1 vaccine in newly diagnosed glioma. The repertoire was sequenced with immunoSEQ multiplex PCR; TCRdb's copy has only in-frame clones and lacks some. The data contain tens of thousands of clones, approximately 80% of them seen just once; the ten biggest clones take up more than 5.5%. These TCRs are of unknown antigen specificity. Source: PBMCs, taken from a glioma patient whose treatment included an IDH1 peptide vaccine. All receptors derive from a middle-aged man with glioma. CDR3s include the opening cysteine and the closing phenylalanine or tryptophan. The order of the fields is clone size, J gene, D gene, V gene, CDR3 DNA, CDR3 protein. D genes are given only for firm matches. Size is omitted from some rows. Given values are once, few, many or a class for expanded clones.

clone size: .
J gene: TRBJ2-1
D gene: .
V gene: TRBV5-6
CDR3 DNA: TGTGCCAGCAGCAAAAAAAACAGGAACTACAATGAGCAGTTCTTC
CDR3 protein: CASSKKNRNYNEQFF

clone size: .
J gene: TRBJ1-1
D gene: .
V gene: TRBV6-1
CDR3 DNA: TGTGCCAGCAGTGGTCAGGTGAACACTGAAGCTTTCTTT
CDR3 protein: CASSGQVNTEAFF

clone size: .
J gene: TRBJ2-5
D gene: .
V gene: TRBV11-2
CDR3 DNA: TGTGCCAGCAGCCTGCCCCGGGGCGGGGAGACCCAGTACTTC
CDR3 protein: CASSLPRGGETQYF

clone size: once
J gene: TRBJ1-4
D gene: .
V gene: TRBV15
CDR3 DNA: TGTGCCACCAGCAGAGGACATACTTCAACTAATGAAAAACTGTTTTTT
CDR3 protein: CATSRGHTSTNEKLFF

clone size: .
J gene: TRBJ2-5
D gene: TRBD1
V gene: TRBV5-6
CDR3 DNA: TGTGCCAGCAGCCTGATGACAGGGGGCGTTGAGACCCAGTACTTC
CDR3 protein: CASSLMTGGVETQYF

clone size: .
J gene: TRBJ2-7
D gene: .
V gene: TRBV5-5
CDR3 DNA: TGTGCCAGCAGCGTCGGGCCCCGGGACTACGAGCAGTACTTC
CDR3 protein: CASSVGPRDYEQYF

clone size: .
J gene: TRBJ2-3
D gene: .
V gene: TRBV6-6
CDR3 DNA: TGTGCCAGCAGTTACTCCTCCGGAACAGATACGCAGTATTTT
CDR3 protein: CASSYSSGTDTQYF

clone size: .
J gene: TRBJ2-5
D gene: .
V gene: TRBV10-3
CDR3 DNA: TGTGCCATCAGTGAGTCGGGAGAGACCCAGTACTTC
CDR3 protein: CAISESGETQYF

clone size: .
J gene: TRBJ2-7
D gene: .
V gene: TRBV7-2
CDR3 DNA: TGTGCCAGCAGCGCGACAAGTTACGAGCAGTACTTC
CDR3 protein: CASSATSYEQYF

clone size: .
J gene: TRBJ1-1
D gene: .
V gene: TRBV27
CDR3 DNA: TGTGCCAGCAGTTCGCCTTTATCGAACACTGAAGCTTTCTTT
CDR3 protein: CASSSPLSNTEAFF

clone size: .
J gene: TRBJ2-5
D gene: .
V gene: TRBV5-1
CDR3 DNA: TGCGCCAGCAGCCCCATGGACCAACAAGAGACCCAGTACTTC
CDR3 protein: CASSPMDQQETQYF

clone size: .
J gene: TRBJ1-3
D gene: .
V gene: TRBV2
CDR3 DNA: TGTGCCAGCACAGGCACCGACTCTGGAAACACCATATATTTT
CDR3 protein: CASTGTDSGNTIYF

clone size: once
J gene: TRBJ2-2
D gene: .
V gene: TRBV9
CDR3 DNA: TGTGCCAGCAGCCCGGGGGACTTAATCCGGGGCACCGGGGAGCTGTTTTTT
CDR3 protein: CASSPGDLIRGTGELFF

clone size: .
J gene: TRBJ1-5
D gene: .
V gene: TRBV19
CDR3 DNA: TGTGCCAGTAGTATAGACGGAAATCAGCCCCAGCATTTT
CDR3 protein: CASSIDGNQPQHF

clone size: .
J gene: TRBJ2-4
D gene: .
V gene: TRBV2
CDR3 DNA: TGTGCCAGCAGTGATCGGCCCGAAAACATTCAGTACTTC
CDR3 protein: CASSDRPENIQYF

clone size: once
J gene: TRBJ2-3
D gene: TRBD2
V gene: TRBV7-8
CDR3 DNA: TGTGCCAGCAGCTTAGCTCGGACTAGCGGAGATACGCAGTATTTT
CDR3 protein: CASSLARTSGDTQYF

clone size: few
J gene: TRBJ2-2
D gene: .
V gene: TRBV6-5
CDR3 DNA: TGTGCCAGCAGTTACCTTAGTGGCACCGGGGAGCTGTTTTTT
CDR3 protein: CASSYLSGTGELFF

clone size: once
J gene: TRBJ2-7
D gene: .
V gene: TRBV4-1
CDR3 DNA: TGCGCCAGCAGCCAGGGTCTCAACTACGAGCAGTACTTC
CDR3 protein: CASSQGLNYEQYF

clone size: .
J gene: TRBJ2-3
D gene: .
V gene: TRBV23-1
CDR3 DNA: TGCGCCAGCAGTCCTCCCCGCCAGCCCTGGAAGTATTTT
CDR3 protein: CASSPPRQPWKYF

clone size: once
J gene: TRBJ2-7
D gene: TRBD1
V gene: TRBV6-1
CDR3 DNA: TGTGCCAGCAGTGAGGTACAGGGGACCGGCGAGCAGTACTTC
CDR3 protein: CASSEVQGTGEQYF

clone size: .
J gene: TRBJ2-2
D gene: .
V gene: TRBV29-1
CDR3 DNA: TGCAGCGTTGAAGTCCGCAGGGGCAACACCGGGGAGCTGTTTTTT
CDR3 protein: CSVEVRRGNTGELFF

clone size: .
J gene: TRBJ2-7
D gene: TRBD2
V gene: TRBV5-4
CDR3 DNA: TGTGCCAGCAGACCTAGCGGGGGGGTCTCCTACGAGCAGTACTTC
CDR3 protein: CASRPSGGVSYEQYF

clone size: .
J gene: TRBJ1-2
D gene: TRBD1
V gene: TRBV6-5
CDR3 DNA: TGTGCCAGCAGTTACCGGGACAGAAGATATGGCTACACCTTC
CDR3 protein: CASSYRDRRYGYTF

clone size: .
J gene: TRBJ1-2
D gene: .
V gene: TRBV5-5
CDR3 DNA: TGTGCCAGCGGACCGGGACAAGCCGGAAACTATGGCTACACCTTC
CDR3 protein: CASGPGQAGNYGYTF

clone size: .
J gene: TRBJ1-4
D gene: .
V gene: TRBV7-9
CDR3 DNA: TGTGCCAGCAGCTTTGGGGAAAAACTGTTTTTT
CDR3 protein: CASSFGEKLFF

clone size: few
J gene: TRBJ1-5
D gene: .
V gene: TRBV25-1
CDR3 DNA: TGTGCCAGCAGGGAAGGAGGGGGGCCCCAGCATTTT
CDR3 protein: CASREGGGPQHF

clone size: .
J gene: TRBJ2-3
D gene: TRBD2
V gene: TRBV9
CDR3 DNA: TGTGCCAGCAGCGTAGGGGCTAGCGGGACCACAGATACGCAGTATTTT
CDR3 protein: CASSVGASGTTDTQYF

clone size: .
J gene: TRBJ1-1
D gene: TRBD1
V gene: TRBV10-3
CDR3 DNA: TGTGCCGTCACCGGGACAGAGAACACTGAAGCTTTCTTT
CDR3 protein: CAVTGTENTEAFF

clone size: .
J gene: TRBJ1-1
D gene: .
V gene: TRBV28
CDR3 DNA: TGTGCCAGCAGTTTGAGGGGCGGGGGCACTGAAGCTTTCTTT
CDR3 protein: CASSLRGGGTEAFF

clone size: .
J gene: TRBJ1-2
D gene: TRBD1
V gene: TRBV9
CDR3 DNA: TGTGCCAGCAGCCCGGGGACAGGGCCCGGCTACACCTTC
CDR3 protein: CASSPGTGPGYTF

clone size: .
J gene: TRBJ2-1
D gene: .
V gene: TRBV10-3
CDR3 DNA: TGTGCCATCAGTGTAGCCGATGAGCAGTTCTTC
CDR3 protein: CAISVADEQFF

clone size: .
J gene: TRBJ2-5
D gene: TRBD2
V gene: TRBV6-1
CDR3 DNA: TGTGCCAGCAGTGAGCGGGGGGAAGAGACCCAGTACTTC
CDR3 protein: CASSERGEETQYF

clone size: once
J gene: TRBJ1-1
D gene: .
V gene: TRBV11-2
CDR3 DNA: TGTGCCAGCAGCTTTTGGGACCCAACTAACACTGAAGCTTTCTTT
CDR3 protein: CASSFWDPTNTEAFF

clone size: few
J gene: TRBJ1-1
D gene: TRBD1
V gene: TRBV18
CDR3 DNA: TGTGCCAGCTCACCACAATTGACAGGGGGAAACATGAACACTGAAGCTTTCTTT
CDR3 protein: CASSPQLTGGNMNTEAFF

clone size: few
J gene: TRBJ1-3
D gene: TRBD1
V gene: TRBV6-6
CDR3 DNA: TGTGCCAGCAGTCCCCGCAGGGGGTTCTCTGGAAACACCATATATTTT
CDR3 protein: CASSPRRGFSGNTIYF

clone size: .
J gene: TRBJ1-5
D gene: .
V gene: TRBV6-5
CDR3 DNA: TGTGCCAGCAGCCGCACAGGTTCCGGGGCCCAGCATTTT
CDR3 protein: CASSRTGSGAQHF

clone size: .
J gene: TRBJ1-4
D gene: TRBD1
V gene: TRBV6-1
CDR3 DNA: TGTGCCAGCAGTGAAACAACAGGGGATAATGAAAAACTGTTTTTT
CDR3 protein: CASSETTGDNEKLFF